The 12 T cell receptor beta chains below were found in one sample sequenced in a study of blood T cell repertoires in COVID-19. The data were produced by immunoSEQ multiplex PCR, yet TCRdb's version contains in-frame clones alone and is incomplete. The table includes roughly 120,000 clones, around 80% detected once. Specimen: peripheral blood. The source is a man in his 70s with acute or convalescent COVID-19.

This chain uses TRBV28 with TRBJ1-2; D gene uncertain. Germline CDR1 and CDR2: MDHEN and SYDVKM. CDR3 length: 15 amino acids. V lost 4 bases and J lost 2, with 14 bases in between. CDR3 loop: CASSSKIGGNYGYTF. In DNA form, the CDR3 reads TGTGCCAGCAGTTCGAAAATAGGCGGGAACTATGGCTACACCTTC.

In nucleotides, the CDR3 is TGTGCCAGCAGCTTGGCCTACGGACAGGACGAGGGCTACACCTTC. Its protein product is CASSLAYGQDEGYTF. The rearrangement links TRBV5-4 to TRBJ1-2; 7 nucleotides match TRBD1. Trimming cost V 0 bases and J 8 bases; bases outside gene matches: 10. Germline V gives CDR1 SGHNT, CDR2 YYREEE (reference sequence). This CDR3 spans 15 amino acids.

As concerns this clone: Other DNA sequences from this sample encode an identical CDR3 as well. V gene TRBV14 combines with J gene TRBJ2-1, with a weak D call TRBD1 (6 bases). From germline, CDR1 is SGHDN and CDR2 FVKESK. This CDR3 has 16 residues. V lost 3 bases to trimming and J lost 0 bases, with 12 bases between them. The chain's CDR3 is CASSQGHLSSYNEQFF. The CDR3 nucleotides are TGTGCCAGCAGCCAGGGACACTTGAGCTCCTACAATGAGCAGTTCTTC.

The chain couples TRBV11-1 to TRBJ2-3, with 8 bases fitting TRBD1. The CDR3 runs 15 residues. CDR1 is SGHAT and CDR2 is FQDESV in the germline V gene (reference sequence). The V gene end was trimmed by 2 bases and the J gene end by 2 bases; junction bases not matched to a gene: 3. The CDR3, as DNA: TGTGCCAGCAGCTTAACAGGGGGGTTCACAGATACGCAGTATTTT. Translated, it gives CASSLTGGFTDTQYF.

CDR3 sequence: CSVQGDYGYTF. The CDR3 coding sequence is TGCAGCGTACAGGGGGACTATGGCTACACCTTC. This chain links TRBV29-1 with TRBJ1-2, with 8 bases matching TRBD1. After removal of 6 bases from V and 3 bases from J, the junction contained 0 bases not matched to a gene. Per the germline V gene, CDR1 is SQVTM and CDR2 is ANQGSEA. This CDR3 has 11 amino acids.

In the case of this clone: Different DNA sequences within this sample yield the same CDR3. The rearrangement links TRBV9 to TRBJ2-3, with D unclear. Germline CDR1 and CDR2: SGDLS and YYNGEE. The V end was cut by 0 bases, the J end by 0 bases, with 8 bases between. The CDR3 is 15 residues long. Written as DNA, the CDR3 is TGTGCCAGCAGCGTAGCTCCAGGTAGCACAGATACGCAGTATTTT. It is translated as CASSVAPGSTDTQYF.

This clone was seen a single time. The gene calls are TRBV4-3 and TRBJ2-1, with 14 bases that match TRBD2. This CDR3 is 18 amino acids long. V lost 4 bases to trimming and J lost 0 bases; unmatched junction nucleotides: 5. CDR1 and CDR2 from the germline V gene are LGHNA and YSLEER. The chain's CDR3 is CASSPGLAGGFSYNEQFF. CDR3 sequence (DNA): TGCGCCAGCAGCCCCGGACTAGCGGGGGGTTTCTCCTACAATGAGCAGTTCTTC.

CDR3 in amino acids: CASSVGGYGQPQHF. In DNA, the CDR3 is TGTGCCAGCAGCGTAGGAGGGTATGGTCAGCCCCAGCATTTT. The rearrangement joins TRBV9 to TRBJ1-5; D uncertain. The CDR3 extends over 14 amino acids. Germline V gene data show CDR1 as SGDLS and CDR2 as YYNGEE. Trimming pared 0 bases from V and 6 bases from J, leaving 10 bases between.

V usage is TRBV27 and J usage is TRBJ2-2, with 8 bases matching TRBD1. Unmatched junction bases numbered 6, after V lost 8 bases and J lost 7 bases. This CDR3 has 13 amino acids. Germline V CDR1 and CDR2: MNHEY, SMNVEV (reference sequence). CDR3 coding DNA: TGTGCCAGCGTTTCAGGGGGCAGCGGGGAGCTGTTTTTT. Protein: CASVSGGSGELFF.

The rearrangement uses TRBV7-9 and TRBJ2-7; tentatively, D is TRBD2 (5 bases). The length of the CDR3 is 13 residues. V was clipped by 5 bases and J by 3 bases, with 11 bases between them. From germline, CDR1 is SEHNR and CDR2 FQNEAQ (reference sequence). CDR3 bases: TGTGCCAGCAGCCGAGAGGGCGGCTACGAGCAGTACTTC. Translating gives CASSREGGYEQYF. The complete variable domain, with remaining parts taken from reference TRBV7-9 and TRBJ2-7, reads DTGVSQNPRHKITKRGQNVTFRCDPISEHNRLYWYRQTLGQGPEFLTYFQNEAQLEKSRLLSDRFSAERPKGSFSTLEIQRTEQGDSAMYLCASSREGGYEQYFGPGTRLTVT.

The CDR3 coding sequence is TGTGCCAGCAGTTCCATGACAGGCCGGGATGACTATGGCTACACCTTC. This codes for CASSSMTGRDDYGYTF. The V and J genes are TRBV6-5 and TRBJ1-2, with a possible D match to TRBD1 (6 bases). Germline loops: CDR1 MNHEY, CDR2 SVGAGI. Trimming removed 4 bases from V and 3 bases from J, with 18 bases in between. This CDR3 contains 16 residues.

CDR3 in DNA: TGTGCCTGGAGTCCCCGGACAGGATCAAACTATGGCTACACCTTC. As protein: CAWSPRTGSNYGYTF. The J gene is TRBJ1-2, the V gene TRBV30; 7 nucleotides align to TRBD1. V lost 2 bases and J lost 2; bases outside the gene matches: 8. The CDR3 loop spans 15 amino acids. CDR1 and CDR2 (germline): GTSNPN, SVGIG (reference sequence).